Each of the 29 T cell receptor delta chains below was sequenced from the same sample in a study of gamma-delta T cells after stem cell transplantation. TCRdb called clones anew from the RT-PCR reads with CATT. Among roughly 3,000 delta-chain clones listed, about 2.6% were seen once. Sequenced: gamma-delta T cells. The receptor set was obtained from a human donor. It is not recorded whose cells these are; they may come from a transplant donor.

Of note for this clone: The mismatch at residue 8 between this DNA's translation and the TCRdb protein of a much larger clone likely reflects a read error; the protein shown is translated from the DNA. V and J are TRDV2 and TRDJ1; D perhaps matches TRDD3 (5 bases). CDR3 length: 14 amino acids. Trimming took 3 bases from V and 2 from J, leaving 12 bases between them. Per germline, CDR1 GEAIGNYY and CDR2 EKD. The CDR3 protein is CACDGWGDTDKLIF. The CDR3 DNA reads TGTGCCTGTGACGGGTGGGGAGATACCGATAAACTCATCTTT.

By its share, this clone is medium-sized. CDR3 residues: CACDVLGDRYKLIF. The CDR3 DNA follows: TGTGCCTGTGACGTACTGGGGGATCGGTATAAACTCATCTTT. The chain has TRDV2 and TRDJ1; 10 nucleotides agree with TRDD3. J gave up 6 bases and V 3 bases, and 6 bases lay outside the gene matches. Germline CDR1 is GEAIGNYY and CDR2 is EKD. This CDR3 has 14 amino acids.

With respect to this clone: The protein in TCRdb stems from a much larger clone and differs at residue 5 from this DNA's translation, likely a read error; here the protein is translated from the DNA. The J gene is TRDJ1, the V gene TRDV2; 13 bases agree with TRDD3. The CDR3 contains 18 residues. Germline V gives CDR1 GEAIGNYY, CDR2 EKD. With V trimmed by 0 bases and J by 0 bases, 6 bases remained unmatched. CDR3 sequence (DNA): TGTGCCTGTGACACCGTACTGGGGGATACGCGGGACACCGATAAACTCATCTTT. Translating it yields CACDTVLGDTRDTDKLIF.

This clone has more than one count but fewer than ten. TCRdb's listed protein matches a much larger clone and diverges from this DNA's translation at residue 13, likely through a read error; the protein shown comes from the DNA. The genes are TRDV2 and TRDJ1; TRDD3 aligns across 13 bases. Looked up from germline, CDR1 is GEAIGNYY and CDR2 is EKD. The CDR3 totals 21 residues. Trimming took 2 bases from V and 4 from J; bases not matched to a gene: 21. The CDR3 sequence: CACDMILGDTGPRPGNDKLIF. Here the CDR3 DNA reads TGTGCCTGTGACATGATACTGGGGGATACGGGTCCACGACCAGGGAACGATAAACTCATCTTT.

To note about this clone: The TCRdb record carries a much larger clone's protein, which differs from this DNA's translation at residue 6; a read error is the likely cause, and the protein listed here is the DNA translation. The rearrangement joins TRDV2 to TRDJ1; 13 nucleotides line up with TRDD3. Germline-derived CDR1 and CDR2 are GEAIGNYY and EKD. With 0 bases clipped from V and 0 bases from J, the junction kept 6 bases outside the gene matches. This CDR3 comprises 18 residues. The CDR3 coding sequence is TGTGCCTGTGACACCGTACTGGGGGATACGTATTACACCGATAAACTCATCTTT. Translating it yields CACDTVLGDTYYTDKLIF.

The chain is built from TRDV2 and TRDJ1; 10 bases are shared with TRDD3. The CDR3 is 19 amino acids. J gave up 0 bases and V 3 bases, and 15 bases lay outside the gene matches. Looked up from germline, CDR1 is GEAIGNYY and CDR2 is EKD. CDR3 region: CACDPLLGDPFPYTDKLIF. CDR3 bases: TGTGCCTGTGACCCTTTACTGGGGGATCCGTTCCCGTACACCGATAAACTCATCTTT.

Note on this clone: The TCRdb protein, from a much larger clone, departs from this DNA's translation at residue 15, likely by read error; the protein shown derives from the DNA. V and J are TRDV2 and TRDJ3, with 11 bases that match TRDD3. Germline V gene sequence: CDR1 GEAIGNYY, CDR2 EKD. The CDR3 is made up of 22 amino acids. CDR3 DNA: TGTGCCTGTGACACCGTGGGGGATACGCCAGGGCTCTTCTCCCGGGACACCCGACAGATGTTTTTC. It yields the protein CACDTVGDTPGLFSRDTRQMFF.

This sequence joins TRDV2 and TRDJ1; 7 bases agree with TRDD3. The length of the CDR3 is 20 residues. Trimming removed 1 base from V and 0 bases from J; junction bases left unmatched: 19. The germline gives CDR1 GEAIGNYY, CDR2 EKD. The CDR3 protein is CACDTAYGGDPFPYTDKLIF. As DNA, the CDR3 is TGTGCCTGTGACACGGCCTATGGGGGGGATCCGTTCCCGTACACCGATAAACTCATCTTT.

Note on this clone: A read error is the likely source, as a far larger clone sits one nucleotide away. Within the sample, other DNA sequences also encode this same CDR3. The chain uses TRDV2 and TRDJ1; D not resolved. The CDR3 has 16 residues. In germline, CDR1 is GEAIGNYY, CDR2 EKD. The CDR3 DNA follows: TGTGCCTGTGACACCGTGGAGGAGTTATACACCGATAAGCTCATCTTT. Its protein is CACDTVEELYTDKLIF.

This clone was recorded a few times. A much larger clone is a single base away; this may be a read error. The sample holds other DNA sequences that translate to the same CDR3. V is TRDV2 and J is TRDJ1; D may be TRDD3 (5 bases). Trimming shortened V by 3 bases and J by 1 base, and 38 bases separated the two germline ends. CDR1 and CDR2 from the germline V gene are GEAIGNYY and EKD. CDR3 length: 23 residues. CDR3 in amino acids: CACDPLSAQPGKGRTGGTDKLIF. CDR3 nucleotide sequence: TGTGCCTGTGACCCCCTTAGTGCCCAGCCCGGGAAGGGGCGGACTGGAGGCACCGATAAACTCATCTTT.

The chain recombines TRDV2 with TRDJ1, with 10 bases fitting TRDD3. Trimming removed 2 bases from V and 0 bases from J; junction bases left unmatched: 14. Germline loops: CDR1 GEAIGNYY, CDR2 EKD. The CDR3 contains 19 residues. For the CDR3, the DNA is TGTGCCTGTGACAGTGTGGGGGATACACGTGCTGGGGACACCGATAAACTCATCTTT. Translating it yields CACDSVGDTRAGDTDKLIF.

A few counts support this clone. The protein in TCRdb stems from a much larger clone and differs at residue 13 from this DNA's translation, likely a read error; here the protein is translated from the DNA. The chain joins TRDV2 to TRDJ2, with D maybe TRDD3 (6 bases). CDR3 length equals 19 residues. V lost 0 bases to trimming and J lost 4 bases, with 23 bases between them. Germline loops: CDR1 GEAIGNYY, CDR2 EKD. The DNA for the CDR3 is TGTGCCTGTGACACCGTGGGGGGGGAGAAAGCGACTTCGACAGCACAACTCTTCTTT. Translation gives CACDTVGGEKATSTAQLFF.

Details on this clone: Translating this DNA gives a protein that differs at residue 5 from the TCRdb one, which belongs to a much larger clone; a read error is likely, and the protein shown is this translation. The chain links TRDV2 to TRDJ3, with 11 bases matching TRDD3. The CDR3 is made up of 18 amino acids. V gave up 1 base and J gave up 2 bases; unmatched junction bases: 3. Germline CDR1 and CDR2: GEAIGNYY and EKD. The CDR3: CACDTLGDSTWDTRQMFF. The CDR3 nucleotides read TGTGCCTGTGACACACTGGGGGATAGTACCTGGGACACCCGACAGATGTTTTTC.

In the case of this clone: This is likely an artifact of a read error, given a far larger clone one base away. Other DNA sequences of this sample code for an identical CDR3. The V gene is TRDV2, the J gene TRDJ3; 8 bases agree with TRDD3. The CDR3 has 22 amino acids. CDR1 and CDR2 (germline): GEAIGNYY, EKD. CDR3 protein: CACDTVEYTGGAASWDTRQMFF. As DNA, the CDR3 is TGTGCCTGCGACACGGTTGAATATACTGGGGGTGCCGCGTCCTGGGACACCCGACAGATGTTTTTC.

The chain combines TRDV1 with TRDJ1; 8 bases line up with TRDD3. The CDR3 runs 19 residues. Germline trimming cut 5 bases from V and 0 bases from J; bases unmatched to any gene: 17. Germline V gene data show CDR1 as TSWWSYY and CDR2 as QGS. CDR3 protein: CALGMPQIWGTKYTDKLIF. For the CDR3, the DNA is TGTGCTCTTGGGATGCCTCAAATCTGGGGGACGAAGTACACCGATAAACTCATCTTT.

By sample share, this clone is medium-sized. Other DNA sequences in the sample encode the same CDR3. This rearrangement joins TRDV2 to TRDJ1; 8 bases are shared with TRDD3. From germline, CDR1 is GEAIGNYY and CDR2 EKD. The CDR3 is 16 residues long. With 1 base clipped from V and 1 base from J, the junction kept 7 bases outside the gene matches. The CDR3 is CACDTMAGGPTDKLIF. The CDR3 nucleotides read TGTGCCTGTGACACAATGGCTGGGGGACCCACCGATAAACTCATCTTT.

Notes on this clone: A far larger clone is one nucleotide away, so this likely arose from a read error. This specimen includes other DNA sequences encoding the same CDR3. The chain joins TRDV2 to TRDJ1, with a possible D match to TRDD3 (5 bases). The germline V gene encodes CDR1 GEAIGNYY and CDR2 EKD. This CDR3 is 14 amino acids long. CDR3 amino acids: CACDGWGETDKLIF. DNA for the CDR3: TGTGCCTGTGACGGGTGGGGAGAGACCGACAAACTCATCTTT.

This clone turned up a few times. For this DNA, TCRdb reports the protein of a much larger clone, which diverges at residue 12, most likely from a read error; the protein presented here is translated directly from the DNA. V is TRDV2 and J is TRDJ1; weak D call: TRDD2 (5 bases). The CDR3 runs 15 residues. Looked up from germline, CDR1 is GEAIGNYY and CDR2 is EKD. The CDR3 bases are TGTGCCTGTGACACCATTGGCCTTCACACCGATAGACTCATCTTT. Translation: CACDTIGLHTDRLIF.

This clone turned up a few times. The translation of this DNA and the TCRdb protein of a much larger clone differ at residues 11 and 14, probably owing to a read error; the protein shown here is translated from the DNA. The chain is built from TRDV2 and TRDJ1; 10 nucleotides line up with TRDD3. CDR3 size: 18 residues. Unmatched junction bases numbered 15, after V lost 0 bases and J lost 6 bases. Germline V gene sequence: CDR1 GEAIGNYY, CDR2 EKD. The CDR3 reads CACDTLNLGDMQTNKLIF. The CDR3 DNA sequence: TGTGCCTGTGACACCTTAAACCTGGGGGATATGCAAACCAATAAACTCATCTTT.

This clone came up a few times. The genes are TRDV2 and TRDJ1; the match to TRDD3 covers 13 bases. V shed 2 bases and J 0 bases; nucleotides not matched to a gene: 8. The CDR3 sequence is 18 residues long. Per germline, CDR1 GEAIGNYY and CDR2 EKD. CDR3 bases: TGTGCCTGTGACATTCTACTGGGGGATACGCGGGACACCGATAAACTCATCTTT. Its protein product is CACDILLGDTRDTDKLIF.

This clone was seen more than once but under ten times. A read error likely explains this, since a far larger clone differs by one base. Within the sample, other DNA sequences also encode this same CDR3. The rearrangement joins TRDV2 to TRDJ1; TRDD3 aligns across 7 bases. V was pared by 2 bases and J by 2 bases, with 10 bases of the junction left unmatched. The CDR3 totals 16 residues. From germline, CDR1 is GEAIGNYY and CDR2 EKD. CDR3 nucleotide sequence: TGTGCCTGTGACAGTGTGGGGGACACGAGGACCGATAAACTCATCTTT. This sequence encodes CACDSVGDTRTDKLIF.

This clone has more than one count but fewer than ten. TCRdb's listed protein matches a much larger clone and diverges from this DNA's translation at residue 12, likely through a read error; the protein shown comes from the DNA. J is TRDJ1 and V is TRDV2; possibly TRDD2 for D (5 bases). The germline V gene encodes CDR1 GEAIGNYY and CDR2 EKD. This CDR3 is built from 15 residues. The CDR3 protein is CACDTIGLHTDILIF. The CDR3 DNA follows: TGTGCCTGTGACACCATTGGCCTTCACACCGATATACTCATCTTT.

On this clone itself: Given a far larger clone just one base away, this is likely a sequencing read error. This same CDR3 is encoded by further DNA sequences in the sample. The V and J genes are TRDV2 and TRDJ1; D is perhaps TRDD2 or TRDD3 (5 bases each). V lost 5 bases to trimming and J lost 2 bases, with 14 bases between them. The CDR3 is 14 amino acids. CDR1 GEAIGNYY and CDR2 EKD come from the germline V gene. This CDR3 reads CACVLVGETDKLIF. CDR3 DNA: TGTGCCTGTGTCCTAGTAGGGGAGACCGATAAACTCATCTTT.

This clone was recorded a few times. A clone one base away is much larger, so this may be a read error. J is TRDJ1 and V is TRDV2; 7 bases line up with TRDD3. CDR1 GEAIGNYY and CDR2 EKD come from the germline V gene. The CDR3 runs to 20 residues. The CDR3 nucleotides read TGTGCCCGTGACACTATATCTGGGGGCCTTCGTCCCTCGGCCTCCGATAAACTCATCTTT. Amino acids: CARDTISGGLRPSASDKLIF.

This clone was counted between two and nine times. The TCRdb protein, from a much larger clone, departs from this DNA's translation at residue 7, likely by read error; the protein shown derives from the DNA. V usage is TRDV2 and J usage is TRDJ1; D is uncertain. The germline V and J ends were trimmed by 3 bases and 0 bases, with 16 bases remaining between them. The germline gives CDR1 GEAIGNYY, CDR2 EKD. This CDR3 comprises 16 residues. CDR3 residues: CACDGLRDPYTDKLIF. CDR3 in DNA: TGTGCCTGTGACGGGCTGAGGGACCCTTACACCGATAAACTCATCTTT.

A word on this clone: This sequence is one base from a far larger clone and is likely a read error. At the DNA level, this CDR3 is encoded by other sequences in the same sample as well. CDR3 sequence: CACDTVGDIRSTDKLIF. DNA of the CDR3: TGTGCCTGTGACACAGTGGGGGATATAAGGTCCACTGATAAACTCATCTTT. The genes are TRDV2 and TRDJ1; 9 bases align to TRDD3. V lost 1 base and J lost 5; bases outside the gene matches: 13. This CDR3 comprises 17 residues. Per the germline V gene, CDR1 is GEAIGNYY and CDR2 is EKD.

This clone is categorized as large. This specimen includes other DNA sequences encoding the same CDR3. In DNA form, the CDR3 reads TGTGCCTGTGACACCCTTAGTGGGGGGCGCGATAAACTCATCTTT. Encoded protein: CACDTLSGGRDKLIF. The chain links TRDV2 to TRDJ1; TRDD3 might be the D (6 bases). This CDR3 is built from 15 residues. V lost 0 bases to trimming and J lost 4 bases, with 14 bases between them. The germline gives CDR1 GEAIGNYY, CDR2 EKD.

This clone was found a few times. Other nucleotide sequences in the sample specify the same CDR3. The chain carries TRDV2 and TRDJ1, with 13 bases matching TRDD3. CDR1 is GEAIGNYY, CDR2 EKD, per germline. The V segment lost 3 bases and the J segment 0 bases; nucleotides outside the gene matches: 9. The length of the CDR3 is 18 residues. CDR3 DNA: TGTGCCTGTGACCCCCTACTGGGGGATACGCGGGACACCGATAAACTCATCTTT. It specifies CACDPLLGDTRDTDKLIF.

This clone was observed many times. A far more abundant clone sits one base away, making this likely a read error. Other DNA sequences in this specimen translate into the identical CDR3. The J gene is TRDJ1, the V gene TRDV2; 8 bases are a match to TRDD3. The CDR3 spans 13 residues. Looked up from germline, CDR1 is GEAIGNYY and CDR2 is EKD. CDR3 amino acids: CACDTWGIDKLIF. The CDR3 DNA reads TGCGCCTGTGACACTTGGGGGATCGACAAACTCATCTTT.